Listed below are T cell receptor beta chains from one sample, sequenced in a study of blood T cell repertoires in COVID-19. Generated by immunoSEQ multiplex PCR, the TCRdb table keeps only in-frame clones and is missing some. The table has about 70,000 clones, approximately 80% seen once. Material: peripheral blood. These receptors originate from a woman of 80 years or more with active or convalescent COVID-19. CDR3s include the opening cysteine and the closing phenylalanine or tryptophan. The D gene is left open where the match is weak. Size values are once, few and many counts, or a class for expanded clones, and some rows have none.

>TRBV28|.|TRBJ2-2|.
CASRGANTGELFF
TGTGCCAGCAGGGGGGCTAACACCGGGGAGCTGTTTTTT
>TRBV27|.|TRBJ2-7|.
CASSPRGSTYEQYF
TGTGCCAGCAGTCCAAGAGGCAGCACCTACGAGCAGTACTTC
>TRBV5-1|.|TRBJ2-1|TRBD2
CASSFQAGVTSYNEQFF
TGCGCCAGCAGCTTTCAGGCGGGGGTGACTTCCTACAATGAGCAGTTCTTC
>TRBV7-2|.|TRBJ2-3|.
CASSFRRLDDTQYF
TGTGCCAGCAGCTTCCGACGACTAGATGATACGCAGTATTTT
>TRBV29-1|.|TRBJ2-7|TRBD1
CSAQGQGAYEQYF
TGCAGCGCCCAAGGACAGGGGGCCTACGAGCAGTACTTC
>TRBV6-5|.|TRBJ1-5|.
CASSYRQNSNQPQHF
TGTGCCAGCAGTTACCGACAGAATAGCAATCAGCCCCAGCATTTT
>TRBV5-6|once|TRBJ2-7|.
CASSFRASVTYEQYF
TGTGCCAGCAGCTTTAGGGCTAGCGTAACCTACGAGCAGTACTTC
>TRBV15|.|TRBJ1-1|.
CATSRPAGLGTEAFF
TGTGCCACCAGCAGACCTGCAGGGCTCGGCACTGAAGCTTTCTTT
>TRBV30|.|TRBJ2-1|TRBD1
CAWSVGTGSSYNEQFF
TGTGCCTGGAGTGTGGGGACAGGGAGCTCCTACAATGAGCAGTTCTTC
>TRBV6-5|.|TRBJ2-7|TRBD1
CASSGMTGNPYEQYF
TGTGCCAGCAGCGGGATGACAGGGAACCCCTACGAGCAGTACTTC
>TRBV28|.|TRBJ1-6|.
CASSQTGLKMSLHF
TGTGCCAGCAGCCAGACAGGTCTAAAAATGTCCCTCCACTTT
>TRBV6-4|.|TRBJ1-5|.
CASIVRQRSNQPQHF
TGTGCCAGCATTGTTAGACAGCGTAGCAATCAGCCCCAGCATTTT
>TRBV7-9|.|TRBJ2-3|TRBD2
CASSLGASGARTDTQYF
TGTGCCAGCAGCTTAGGGGCTAGCGGGGCCCGCACAGATACGCAGTATTTT
>TRBV6-5|.|TRBJ1-1|.
CASSNTAGVNTEAFF
TGTGCCAGCAGTAATACGGCGGGGGTGAACACTGAAGCTTTCTTT
>TRBV2|few|TRBJ2-3|.
CASSLVQGELGLDTQYF
TGTGCCAGCAGTTTAGTACAGGGTGAATTGGGGTTAGATACGCAGTATTTT
>TRBV23-1|.|TRBJ1-5|.
CASTQREGQGNQPQHF
TGCGCCAGCACCCAGAGGGAGGGGCAGGGCAATCAGCCCCAGCATTTT
>TRBV15|.|TRBJ2-3|.
CATSRAPGTQYF
TGTGCCACCAGCAGAGCCCCAGGTACGCAGTATTTT
>TRBV7-2|few|TRBJ1-5|TRBD1
CASSYKTGDQPQHF
TGTGCCAGCAGCTATAAGACAGGGGACCAGCCCCAGCATTTT